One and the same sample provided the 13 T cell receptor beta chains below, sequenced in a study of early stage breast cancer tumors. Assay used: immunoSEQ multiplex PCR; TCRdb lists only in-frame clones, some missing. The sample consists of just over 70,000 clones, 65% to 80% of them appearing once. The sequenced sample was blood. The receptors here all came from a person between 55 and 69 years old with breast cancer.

The CDR3 spells CASSAGTGGQPQHF. The DNA for the CDR3 is TGTGCCAGCAGCGCGGGGACAGGGGGTCAGCCCCAGCATTTT. V and J are TRBV11-2 and TRBJ1-5, with TRBD1 matching over 11 bases. Germline V CDR1 and CDR2: SGHAT, FQNNGV. V lost 5 bases, J lost 6 bases, and 3 bases stayed unmatched. The CDR3 runs 14 residues.

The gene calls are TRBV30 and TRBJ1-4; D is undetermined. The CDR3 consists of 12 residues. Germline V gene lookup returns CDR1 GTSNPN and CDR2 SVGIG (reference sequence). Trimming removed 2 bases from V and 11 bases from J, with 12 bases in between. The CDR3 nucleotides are TGTGCCTGGAGTCCCTCTTCTGGGAAACTGTTTTTT. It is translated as CAWSPSSGKLFF.

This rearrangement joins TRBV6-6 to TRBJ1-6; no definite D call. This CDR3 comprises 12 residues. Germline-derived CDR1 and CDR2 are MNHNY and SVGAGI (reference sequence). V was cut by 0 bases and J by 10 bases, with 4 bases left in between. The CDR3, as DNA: TGTGCCAGCAGTTACTCAGAGTCACCCCTCCACTTT. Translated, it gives CASSYSESPLHF.

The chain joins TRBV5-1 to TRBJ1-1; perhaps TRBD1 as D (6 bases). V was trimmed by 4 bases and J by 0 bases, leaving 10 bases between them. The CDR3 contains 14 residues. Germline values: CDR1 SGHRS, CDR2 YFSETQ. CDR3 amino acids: CASSTGTMNTEAFF. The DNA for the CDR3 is TGCGCCAGCAGCACCGGGACAATGAACACTGAAGCTTTCTTT.

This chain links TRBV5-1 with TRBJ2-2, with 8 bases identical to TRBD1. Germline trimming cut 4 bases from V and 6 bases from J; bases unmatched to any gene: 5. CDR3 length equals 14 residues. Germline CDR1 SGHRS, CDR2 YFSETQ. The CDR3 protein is CASSPRTGSGELFF. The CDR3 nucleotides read TGCGCCAGCAGCCCACGGACAGGGTCCGGGGAGCTGTTTTTT.

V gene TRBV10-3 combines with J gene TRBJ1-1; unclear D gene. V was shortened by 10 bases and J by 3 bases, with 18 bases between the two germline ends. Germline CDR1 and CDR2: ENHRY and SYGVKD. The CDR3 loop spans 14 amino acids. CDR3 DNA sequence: TGTGCCAGCATGGACTACGGGAGGGACACTGAAGCTTTCTTT. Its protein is CASMDYGRDTEAFF.

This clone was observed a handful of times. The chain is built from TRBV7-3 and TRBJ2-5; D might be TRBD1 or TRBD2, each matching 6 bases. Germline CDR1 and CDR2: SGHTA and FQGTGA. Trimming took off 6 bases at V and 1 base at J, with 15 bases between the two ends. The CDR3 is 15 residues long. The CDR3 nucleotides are TGTGCCAGCAGTCTCGGGGGCAGGGGCCAAGAGACCCAGTACTTC. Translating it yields CASSLGGRGQETQYF.

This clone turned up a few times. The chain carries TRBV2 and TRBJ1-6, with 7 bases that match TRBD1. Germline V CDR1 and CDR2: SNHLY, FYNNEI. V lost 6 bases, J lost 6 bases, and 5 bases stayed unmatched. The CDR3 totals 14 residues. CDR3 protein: CASRRDRPNSPLHF. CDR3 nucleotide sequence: TGTGCCAGCAGGAGGGACAGACCTAATTCACCCCTCCACTTT.

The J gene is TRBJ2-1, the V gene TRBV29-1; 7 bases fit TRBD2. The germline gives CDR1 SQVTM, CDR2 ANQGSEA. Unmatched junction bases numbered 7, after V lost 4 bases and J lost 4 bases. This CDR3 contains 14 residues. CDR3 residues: CSVGPSGSYNEQFF. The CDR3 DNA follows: TGCAGCGTTGGTCCTAGCGGCTCATACAATGAGCAGTTCTTC.

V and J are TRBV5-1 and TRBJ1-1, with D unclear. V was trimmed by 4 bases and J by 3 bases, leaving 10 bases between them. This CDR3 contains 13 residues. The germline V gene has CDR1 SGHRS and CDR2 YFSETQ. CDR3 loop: CASSQLTDTEAFF. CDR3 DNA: TGCGCCAGCAGCCAGCTAACGGACACTGAAGCTTTCTTT.

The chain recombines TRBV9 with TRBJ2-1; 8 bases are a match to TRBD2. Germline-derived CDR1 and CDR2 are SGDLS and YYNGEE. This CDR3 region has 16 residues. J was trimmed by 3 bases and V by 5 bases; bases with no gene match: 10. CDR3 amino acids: CASSAPPSGSYNEQFF. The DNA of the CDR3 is TGTGCCAGCAGTGCCCCGCCCAGCGGGAGCTACAATGAGCAGTTCTTC. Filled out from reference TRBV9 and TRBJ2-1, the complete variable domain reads DSGVTQTPKHLITATGQRVTLRCSPRSGDLSVYWYQQSLDQGLQFLIQYYNGEERAKGNILERFSAQQFPDLHSELNLSSLELGDSALYFCASSAPPSGSYNEQFFGPGTRLTVL.

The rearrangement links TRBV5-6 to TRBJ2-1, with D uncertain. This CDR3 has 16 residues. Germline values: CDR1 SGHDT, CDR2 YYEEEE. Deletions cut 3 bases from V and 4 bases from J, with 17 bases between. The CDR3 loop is CASSSTLRTGYNEQFF. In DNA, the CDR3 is TGTGCCAGCAGCTCCACCCTCAGGACCGGATACAATGAGCAGTTCTTC.

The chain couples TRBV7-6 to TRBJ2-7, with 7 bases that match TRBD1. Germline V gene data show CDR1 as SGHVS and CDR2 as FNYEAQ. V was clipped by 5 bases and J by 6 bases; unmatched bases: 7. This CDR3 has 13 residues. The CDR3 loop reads CASSLGQLTEQYF. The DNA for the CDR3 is TGTGCCAGCAGCCTGGGACAGCTAACCGAGCAGTACTTC.